This T cell receptor beta chain was sequenced during a study of tumor-infiltrating lymphocytes in primary liver carcinoma. The tissue used was unsorted bulk material of roughly 17-32 mg. RNA and DNA were co-extracted from it with the AllPrep DNA/RNA mini kit. Chronic HBV infection affected patients, none of whom had received treatment. The CDR3 length is 17 residues. Germline CDR1 reads SGHNT; CDR2 reads YENEEA. About this clonotype: The CDR3 does not close with the conserved phenylalanine or tryptophan, likely indicating a read error.

Total RNA (approximately 500 ng) served as template for TCR beta cDNA synthesis primed by a constant-region primer. Three-round nested multiplex PCR performed with slightly modified ARM-PCR produced the TCR beta libraries. Two initial PCR rounds of about 11 cycles each paired TRBV1-TRBV30 forward primers with a C-beta reverse primer. In TCRdb, the multiplex PCR reads were re-called with MiXCR into one record per CDR3 protein. The sample includes about 30,000 distinct CDR3 sequences, 71% of them seen just once. This TCR was sampled from a woman in her 30s with primary liver carcinoma and hepatitis B virus infection. The sequenced sample was liver tumor tissue from sampling region 3. Sample subset: tumor region T3, left-lateral pole. The J gene is TRBJ2-1, the V gene TRBV11-3; D is unresolved. CDR3 sequence reads: CTSSLDPRSFSYNEQFS. CDR3 coding DNA: TGTACCAGCAGCTTAGATCCCAGGAGTTTTTCATACAATGAGCAGTTCTCC.